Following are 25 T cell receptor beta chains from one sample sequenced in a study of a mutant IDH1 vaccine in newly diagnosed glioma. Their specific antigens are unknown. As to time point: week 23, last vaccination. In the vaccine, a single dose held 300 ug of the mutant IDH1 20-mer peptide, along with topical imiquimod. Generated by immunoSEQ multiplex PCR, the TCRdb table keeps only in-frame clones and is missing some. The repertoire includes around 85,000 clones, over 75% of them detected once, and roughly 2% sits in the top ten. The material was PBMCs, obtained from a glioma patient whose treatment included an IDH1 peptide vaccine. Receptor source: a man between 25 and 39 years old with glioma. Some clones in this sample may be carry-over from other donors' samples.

The CDR3 spells CASSFSGTTNEQFF. DNA of the CDR3: TGTGCCAGCAGCTTCAGCGGGACGACCAATGAGCAGTTCTTC. The rearrangement links TRBV5-4 to TRBJ2-1; 7 nucleotides line up with TRBD2. CDR3 length: 14 residues. The germline CDR1 and CDR2 sequences are SGHNT and YYREEE (reference sequence). Trimming at V came to 2 bases and at J to 6 bases, leaving 5 bases not matched to a gene.

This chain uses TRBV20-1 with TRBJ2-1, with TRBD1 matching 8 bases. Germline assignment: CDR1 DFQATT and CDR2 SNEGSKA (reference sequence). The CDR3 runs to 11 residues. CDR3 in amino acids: CSGRQGLEQFF. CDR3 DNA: TGCAGCGGCCGACAGGGGCTTGAGCAGTTCTTC.

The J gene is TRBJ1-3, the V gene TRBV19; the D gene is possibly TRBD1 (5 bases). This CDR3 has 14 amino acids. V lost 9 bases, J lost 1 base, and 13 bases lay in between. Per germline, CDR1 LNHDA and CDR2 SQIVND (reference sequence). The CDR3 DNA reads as TGTGCCAGCACCCGGGGCGGGTCTGGAAACACCATATATTTT. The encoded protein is CASTRGGSGNTIYF.

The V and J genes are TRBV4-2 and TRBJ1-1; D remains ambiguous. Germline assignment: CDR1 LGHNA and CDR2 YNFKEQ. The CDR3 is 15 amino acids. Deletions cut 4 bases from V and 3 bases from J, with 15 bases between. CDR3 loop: CASSRRGEGDTEAFF. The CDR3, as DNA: TGTGCCAGCAGCCGTCGAGGAGAGGGTGACACTGAAGCTTTCTTT.

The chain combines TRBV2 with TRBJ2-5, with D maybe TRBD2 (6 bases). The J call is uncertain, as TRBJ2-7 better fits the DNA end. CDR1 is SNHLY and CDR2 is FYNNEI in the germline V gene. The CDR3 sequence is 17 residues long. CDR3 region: CASSEAFTGDSSYEQYF. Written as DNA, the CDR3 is TGTGCCAGCAGTGAAGCATTTACCGGGGACTCCTCCTACGAGCAGTACTTC.

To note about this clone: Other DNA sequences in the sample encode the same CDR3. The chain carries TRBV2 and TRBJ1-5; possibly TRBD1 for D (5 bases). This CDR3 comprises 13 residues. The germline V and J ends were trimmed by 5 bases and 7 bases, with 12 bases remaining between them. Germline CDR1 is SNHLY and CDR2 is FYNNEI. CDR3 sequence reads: CASSLGGGQPQHF. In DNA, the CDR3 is TGTGCCAGCAGTTTGGGGGGTGGCCAGCCCCAGCATTTT.

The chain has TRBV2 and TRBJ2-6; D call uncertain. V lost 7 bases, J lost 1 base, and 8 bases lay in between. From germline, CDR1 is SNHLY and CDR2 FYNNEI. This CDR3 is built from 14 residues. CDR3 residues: CASNLGSGANVLTF. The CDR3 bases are TGTGCCAGCAATCTCGGGTCTGGGGCCAACGTCCTGACTTTC.

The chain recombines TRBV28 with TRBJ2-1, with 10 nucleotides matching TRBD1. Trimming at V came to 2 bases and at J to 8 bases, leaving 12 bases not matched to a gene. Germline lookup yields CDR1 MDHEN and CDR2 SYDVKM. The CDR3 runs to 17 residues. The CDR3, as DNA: TGTGCCAGCAGTTTACTATCAAACGATGGACAGGGGGATGAGCAGTTCTTC. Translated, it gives CASSLLSNDGQGDEQFF. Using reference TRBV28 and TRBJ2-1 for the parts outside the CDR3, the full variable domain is DVKVTQSSRYLVKRTGEKVFLECVQDMDHENMFWYRQDPGLGLRLIYFSYDVKMKEKGDIPEGYSVSREKKERFSLILESASTNQTSMYLCASSLLSNDGQGDEQFFGPGTRLTVL.

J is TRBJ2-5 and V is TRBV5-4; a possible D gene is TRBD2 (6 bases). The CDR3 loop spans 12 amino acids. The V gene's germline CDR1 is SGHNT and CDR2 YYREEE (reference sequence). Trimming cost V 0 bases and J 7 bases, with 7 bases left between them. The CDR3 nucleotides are TGTGCCAGCAGCTTGGGGAGGGGGACCCAGTACTTC. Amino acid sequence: CASSLGRGTQYF.

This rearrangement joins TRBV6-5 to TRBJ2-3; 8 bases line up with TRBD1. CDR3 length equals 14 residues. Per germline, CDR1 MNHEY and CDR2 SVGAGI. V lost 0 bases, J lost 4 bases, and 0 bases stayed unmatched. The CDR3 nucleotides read TGTGCCAGCAGTTACTCGACAGGGGCAGATACGCAGTATTTT. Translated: CASSYSTGADTQYF.

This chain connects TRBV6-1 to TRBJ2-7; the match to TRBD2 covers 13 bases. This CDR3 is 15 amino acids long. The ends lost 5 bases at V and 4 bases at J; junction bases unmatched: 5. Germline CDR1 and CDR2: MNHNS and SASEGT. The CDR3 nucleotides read TGTGCCAGCAGTACCACTAGCGGGGGGGCATACGAGCAGTACTTC. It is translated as CASSTTSGGAYEQYF.

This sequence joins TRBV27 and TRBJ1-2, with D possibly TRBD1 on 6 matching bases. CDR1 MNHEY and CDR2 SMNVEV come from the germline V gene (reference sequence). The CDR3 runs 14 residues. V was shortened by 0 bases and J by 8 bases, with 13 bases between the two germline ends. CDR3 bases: TGTGCCAGCAGTTTATCGCACAGGGCCCGGGGCTACACCTTC. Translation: CASSLSHRARGYTF.

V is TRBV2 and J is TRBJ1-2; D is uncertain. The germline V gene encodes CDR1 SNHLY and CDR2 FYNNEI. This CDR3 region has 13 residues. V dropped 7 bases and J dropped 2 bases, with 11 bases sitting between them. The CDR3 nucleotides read TGTGCCAGCACCGGCGGATCGAACTATGGCTACACCTTC. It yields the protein CASTGGSNYGYTF.

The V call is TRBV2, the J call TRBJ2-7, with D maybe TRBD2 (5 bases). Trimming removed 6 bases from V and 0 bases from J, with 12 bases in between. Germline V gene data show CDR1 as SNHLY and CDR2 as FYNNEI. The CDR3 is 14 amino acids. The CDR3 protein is CASRKDSPSYEQYF. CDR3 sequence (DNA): TGTGCCAGCAGAAAGGACTCACCCTCCTACGAGCAGTACTTC.

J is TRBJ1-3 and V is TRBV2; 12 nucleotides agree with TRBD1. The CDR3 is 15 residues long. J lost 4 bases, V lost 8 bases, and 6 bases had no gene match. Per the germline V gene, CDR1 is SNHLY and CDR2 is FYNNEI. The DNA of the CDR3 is TGTGCCAGCTGTCGGGACAGGGGGCCCGGAAACACCATATATTTT. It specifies CASCRDRGPGNTIYF. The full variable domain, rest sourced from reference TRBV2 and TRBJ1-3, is EPEVTQTPSHQVTQMGQEVILRCVPISNHLYFYWYRQILGQKVEFLVSFYNNEISEKSEIFDDQFSVERPDGSNFTLKIRSTKLEDSAMYFCASCRDRGPGNTIYFGEGSWLTVV.

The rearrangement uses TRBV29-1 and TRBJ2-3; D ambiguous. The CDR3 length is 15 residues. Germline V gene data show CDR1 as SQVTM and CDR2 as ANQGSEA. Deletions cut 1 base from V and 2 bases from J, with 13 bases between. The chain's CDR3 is CSVEGSPGYTDTQYF. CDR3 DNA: TGCAGCGTTGAAGGGTCCCCCGGATACACAGATACGCAGTATTTT.

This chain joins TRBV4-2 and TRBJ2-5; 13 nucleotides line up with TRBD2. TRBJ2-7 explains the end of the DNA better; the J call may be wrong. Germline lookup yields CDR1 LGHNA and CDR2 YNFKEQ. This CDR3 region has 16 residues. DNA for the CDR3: TGTGCCAGCAGCCTCCGACTAGCGGGGGGACCTAACGAGCAGTACTTC. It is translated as CASSLRLAGGPNEQYF.

In DNA, the CDR3 is TGTGCCAGCAGTGTCTCTACAGAATACAATGAGCAGTTCTTC. Residues: CASSVSTEYNEQFF. The V and J genes are TRBV25-1 and TRBJ2-1; unclear D gene. Germline V gives CDR1 MGHDK, CDR2 SYGVNS. V lost 4 bases, J lost 4 bases, and 11 bases lay in between. This CDR3 spans 14 amino acids.

The CDR3 here is CASRASGGTGELFF. CDR3 bases: TGTGCCAGCAGGGCAAGCGGGGGGACCGGGGAGCTGTTTTTT. The V call is TRBV6-5, the J call TRBJ2-2; 9 bases match TRBD2. CDR1 and CDR2 from the germline V gene are MNHEY and SVGAGI. The CDR3 runs 14 residues. J was trimmed by 5 bases and V by 6 bases; bases with no gene match: 4.

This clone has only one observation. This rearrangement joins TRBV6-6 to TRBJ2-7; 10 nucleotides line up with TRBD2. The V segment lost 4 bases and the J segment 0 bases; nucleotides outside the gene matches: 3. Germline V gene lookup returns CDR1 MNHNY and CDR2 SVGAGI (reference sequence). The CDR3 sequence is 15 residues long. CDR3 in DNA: TGTGCCAGCAGTTTAACTAGCGGGAACTCCTACGAGCAGTACTTC. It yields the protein CASSLTSGNSYEQYF.

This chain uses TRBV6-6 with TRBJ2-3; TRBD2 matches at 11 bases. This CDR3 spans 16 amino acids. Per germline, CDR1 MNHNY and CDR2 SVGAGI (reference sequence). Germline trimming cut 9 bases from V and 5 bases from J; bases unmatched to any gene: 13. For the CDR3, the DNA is TGTGCCAGTCGTAATAGCGGGGGGGCCGCCGAAGATACGCAGTATTTT. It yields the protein CASRNSGGAAEDTQYF.

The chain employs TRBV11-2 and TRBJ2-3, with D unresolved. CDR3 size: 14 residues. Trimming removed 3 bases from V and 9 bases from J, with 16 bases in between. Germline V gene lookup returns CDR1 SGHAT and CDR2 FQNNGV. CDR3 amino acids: CASSLGSVQRTQYF. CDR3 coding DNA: TGTGCCAGCAGCTTGGGGTCGGTGCAAAGGACGCAGTATTTT.

The chain's CDR3 is CASGRGGRSQPQHF. CDR3 DNA sequence: TGTGCCAGCGGTAGGGGGGGTCGGAGTCAGCCCCAGCATTTT. The rearrangement links TRBV6-5 to TRBJ1-5; TRBD1 might be the D (6 bases). Germline CDR1 and CDR2: MNHEY and SVGAGI. Trimming pared 8 bases from V and 6 bases from J, leaving 17 bases between. The CDR3 has 14 amino acids.

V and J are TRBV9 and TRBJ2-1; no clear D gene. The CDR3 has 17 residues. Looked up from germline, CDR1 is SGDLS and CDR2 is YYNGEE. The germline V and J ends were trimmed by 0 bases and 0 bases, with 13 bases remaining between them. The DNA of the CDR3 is TGTGCCAGCAGCGTAGAGGCACAGCCTACCTCCTACAATGAGCAGTTCTTC. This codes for CASSVEAQPTSYNEQFF.

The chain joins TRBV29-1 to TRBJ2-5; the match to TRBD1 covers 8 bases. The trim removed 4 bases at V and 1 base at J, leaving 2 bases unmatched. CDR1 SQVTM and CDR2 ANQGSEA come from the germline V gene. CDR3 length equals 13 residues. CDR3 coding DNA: TGCAGCGTTGGGACAGGGTCCCAAGAGACCCAGTACTTC. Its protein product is CSVGTGSQETQYF.